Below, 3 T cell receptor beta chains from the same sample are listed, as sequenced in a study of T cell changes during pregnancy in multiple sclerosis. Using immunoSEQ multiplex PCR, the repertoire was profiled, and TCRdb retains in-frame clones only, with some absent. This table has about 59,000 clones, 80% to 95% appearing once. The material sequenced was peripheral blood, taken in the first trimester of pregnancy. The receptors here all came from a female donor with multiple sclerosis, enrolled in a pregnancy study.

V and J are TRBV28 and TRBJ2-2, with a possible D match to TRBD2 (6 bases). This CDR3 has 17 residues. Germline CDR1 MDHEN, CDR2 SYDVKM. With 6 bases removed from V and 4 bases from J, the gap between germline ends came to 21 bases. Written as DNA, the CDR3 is TGTGCCAGCAGCTCCCGGCGGGGCGGTCGAGGCACCGGGGAGCTGTTTTTT. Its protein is CASSSRRGGRGTGELFF.

In DNA form, the CDR3 reads TGTGCCAGCAGCGAAACTAGCGGCAATAACCATGAGCAGTTCTTC. It is translated as CASSETSGNNHEQFF. V gene TRBV2 combines with J gene TRBJ2-1; 8 nucleotides align to TRBD2. V lost 6 bases, J lost 8 bases, and 12 bases stayed unmatched. The CDR3 is 15 residues long. CDR1 and CDR2 (germline): SNHLY, FYNNEI.

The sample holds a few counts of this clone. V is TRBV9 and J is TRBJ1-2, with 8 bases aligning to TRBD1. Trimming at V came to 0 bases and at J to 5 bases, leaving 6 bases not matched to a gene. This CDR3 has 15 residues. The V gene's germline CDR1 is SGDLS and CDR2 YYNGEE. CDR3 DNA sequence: TGTGCCAGCAGCGTAGACGGGACAGGCGGTTATGGCTACACCTTC. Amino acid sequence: CASSVDGTGGYGYTF.